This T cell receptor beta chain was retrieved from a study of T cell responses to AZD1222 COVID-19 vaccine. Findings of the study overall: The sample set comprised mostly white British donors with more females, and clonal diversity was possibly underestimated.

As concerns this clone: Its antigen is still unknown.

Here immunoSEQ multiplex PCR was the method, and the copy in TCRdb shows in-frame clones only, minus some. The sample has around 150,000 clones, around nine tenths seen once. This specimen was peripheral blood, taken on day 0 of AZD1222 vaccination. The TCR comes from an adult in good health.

The CDR3 sequence: CASSPRQVGNNEQFF. The CDR3 DNA sequence: TGCGCCAGCAGCCCTAGACAGGTCGGGAACAATGAGCAGTTCTTC. J is TRBJ2-1 and V is TRBV5-1; maybe TRBD1 (6 bases). Germline V gene lookup returns CDR1 SGHRS and CDR2 YFSETQ. The V end was cut by 4 bases, the J end by 5 bases, with 16 bases between. This CDR3 is built from 15 residues.